The rows below give T cell receptor beta chains drawn from one sample of a study of CD8 T cells in ankylosing spondylitis. TCRdb independently ran MiXCR on the 5' RACE reads; one entry per CDR3 protein. The sample holds around 440,000 distinct CDR3 sequences; 15% to 20% are singletons and the top ten take 0.85% to 1.3%. Sequenced sample: blood, either unsorted or a sorted T cell fraction (not recorded which). Receptors originate from a male donor with ankylosing spondylitis. Both conserved end residues are part of each CDR3. The D gene is left open where the match is weak. Clone size, where shown, is once, few, many, or a class for clones that have expanded.

>TRBJ1-5|few|TRBD1|TRBV20-1
TGCAGTGCTAGAGATGGGACAGTCGGGAATCAGCCCCAGCATTTT
CSARDGTVGNQPQHF
>TRBJ1-2|.|.|TRBV20-1
TGCAGTGCCCTACTTCCGGGACTTTCATTCGGCGGCTACACCTTC
CSALLPGLSFGGYTF
>TRBJ2-7|few|.|TRBV20-1
TGCAGTGCTAGCAAGGGGGGATTATCCACCTACGAGCAGTACTTC
CSASKGGLSTYEQYF
>TRBJ2-1|few|.|TRBV20-1
TGCAGTGCTCCCCCCAGAAGCGGTCGGAGGGATGAGCAGTTCTTC
CSAPPRSGRRDEQFF
>TRBJ1-6|.|.|TRBV20-1
TGCAGTGCTAGGGTGAGCTCCTATAATTCACCCCTCCACTTT
CSARVSSYNSPLHF
>TRBJ2-7|.|.|TRBV3-1
TGTGCCAGCAGCCCCCAAGGACTGGACTCCTACGAGCAGTACTTC
CASSPQGLDSYEQYF
>TRBJ2-1|few|.|TRBV7-8
TGTGCCAGCAGCTTGATGGGAGGTCCCAATGAGCAGTTCTTC
CASSLMGGPNEQFF
>TRBJ2-7|few|TRBD2|TRBV10-3
TGTGCCATCAGGCCAGCGGGAGGGTACGAGCAGTACTTC
CAIRPAGGYEQYF
>TRBJ2-1|few|.|TRBV6-5
TGTGCCAGCAGTTACCAGCAGGGAGGACACAATGAGCAGTTCTTC
CASSYQQGGHNEQFF
>TRBJ2-5|.|.|TRBV20-1
TGCAGTGCTAGAGTTGCGAGGGCTGGGGAGACCCAGTACTTC
CSARVARAGETQYF
>TRBJ2-1|.|.|TRBV11-3
TGTGCCAGCAGCCGAAGCCGGGGGGCGCTTGTAAATGAGCAGTTCTTC
CASSRSRGALVNEQFF
>TRBJ2-7|many|.|TRBV4-1
TGCGCCAGCAGCCAAGAGGCGAGTCGGCGAGCCTACGAGCAGTACTTC
CASSQEASRRAYEQYF
>TRBJ2-1|few|.|TRBV27
TGTGCCAGCAGTCCGATTTTGGAGAGCTCCTACAATGAGCAGTTCTTC
CASSPILESSYNEQFF
>TRBJ2-2|few|.|TRBV5-1
TGCGCCAGCAGCTTGCGGCCGGGTCGCACCGGGGAGCTGTTTTTT
CASSLRPGRTGELFF
>TRBJ1-1|few|.|TRBV20-1
TGCAGTGCCACCAGGGCCAGGGGCACTGAAGCTTTCTTT
CSATRARGTEAFF
>TRBJ1-2|.|.|TRBV25-1
TGTGCCAGCAGGACCGGGGGGGCGGTTGGCTACACCTTC
CASRTGGAVGYTF
>TRBJ1-1|few|.|TRBV7-3
TGTGCCAGCAGCTCTGGGGGGGGCGCAGGGAACACTGAAGCTTTCTTT
CASSSGGGAGNTEAFF
>TRBJ2-5|.|TRBD2|TRBV11-2
TGTGCCAGCAGCTCTGGGGCTAGCGGGGTCCAAGAGACCCAGTACTTC
CASSSGASGVQETQYF
>TRBJ2-2|.|.|TRBV20-1
TGCAGTGCTAGAGATGCAGGGTCGAACACCGGGGAGCTGTTTTTT
CSARDAGSNTGELFF
>TRBJ2-3|many|TRBD2|TRBV20-1
TGCAGTGTGAGGACTAGCGGCTTCACAGATACGCAGTATTTT
CSVRTSGFTDTQYF
>TRBJ1-3|few|TRBD1|TRBV12-3/TRBV12-4
TGTGCCAGCAGTCTTAAGGGGACAGCCCAGATCTCTGGAAACACCATATATTTT
CASSLKGTAQISGNTIYF
>TRBJ2-3|many|TRBD1|TRBV4-3
TGCGCCAGCAGCCTCGACAGGGATGAGGGAGATACGCAGTATTTT
CASSLDRDEGDTQYF
>TRBJ2-6|.|.|TRBV12-3/TRBV12-4
TGTGCCAGCAAGGGGAATCCATCTGGGGCCAACGTCCTGACTTTC
CASKGNPSGANVLTF
>TRBJ1-2|.|.|TRBV11-2
TGTGCCAGCAGCCCCCGGGGGGGGAGGAACTATGGCTACACCTTC
CASSPRGGRNYGYTF
>TRBJ2-5|few|TRBD1|TRBV7-9
TGTGCCAGCAGCCCAATACAGGGGGCTGAGGAGACCCAGTACTTC
CASSPIQGAEETQYF
>TRBJ2-3|few|.|TRBV10-3
TGTGCCATCAGTGATGTTGGGGGCACAGATACGCAGTATTTT
CAISDVGGTDTQYF
>TRBJ2-5|.|TRBD1|TRBV6-1
TGTGCCAGCAGACCTAAGCGGGACAGGGGGCTAGAGACCCAGTACTTC
CASRPKRDRGLETQYF
>TRBJ2-3|few|TRBD2|TRBV20-1
TGCAGTGCCCCAGTGGGGACTAGCGGCACAGATACGCAGTATTTT
CSAPVGTSGTDTQYF
>TRBJ2-3|many|TRBD2|TRBV5-1
TGCGCCAGCAGCACCGGGACTAGCGGTGATACGCAGTATTTT
CASSTGTSGDTQYF
>TRBJ2-1|.|TRBD2|TRBV14
TGTGCCAGCAGCCAAGGTACCATGGCGGGAGAAGAGCAGTTCTTC
CASSQGTMAGEEQFF
>TRBJ2-3|few|TRBD2|TRBV20-1
TGCAGTGCTATCGCCCTAGCGGGCCCAGATACGCAGTATTTT
CSAIALAGPDTQYF
>TRBJ1-6|.|TRBD1|TRBV6-1
TGTGCCAGCAGTCCACCCGGGACAGGGGGCTCACCCCTCCACTTT
CASSPPGTGGSPLHF
>TRBJ2-2|few|.|TRBV3-1
TGTGCCAGCAGCCATCGGGGTAGCAGCACCGGGGAGCTGTTTTTT
CASSHRGSSTGELFF
>TRBJ2-2|.|.|TRBV7-3
TGTGCCAGCAGCTTAACCCCGAGTAGGGTATCGAACACCGGGGAGCTGTTTTTT
CASSLTPSRVSNTGELFF
>TRBJ2-1|few|TRBD1|TRBV9
TGTGCCAGCAGCGAAACAGGGGTGTGGTCCTACAATGAGCAGTTCTTC
CASSETGVWSYNEQFF
>TRBJ2-5|few|.|TRBV3-1
TGTGCCAGCAGCCAGTCCCCAGGCAAGGGGACCCAGTACTTC
CASSQSPGKGTQYF
>TRBJ2-7|.|.|TRBV15
TGTGCCACCAGCCTTCAACGGGCCTCCTACGAGCAGTACTTC
CATSLQRASYEQYF
>TRBJ1-1|many|.|TRBV6-5
TGTGCCAGCAGCTACGCGGGTGGGGTCAAAGCTTTCTTT
CASSYAGGVKAFF
>TRBJ1-5|few|.|TRBV13
TGTGCCAGCAGTCGCCACGATAGCAATCAGCCCCAGCATTTT
CASSRHDSNQPQHF
>TRBJ1-2|many|.|TRBV12-3/TRBV12-4
TGTGCCAGCAGCCCCGGACAGCGCTATGGCTACACCTTC
CASSPGQRYGYTF